This T cell receptor beta chain is drawn from a study of shared clonotypes between healthy human individuals. Across the whole study: The donor pool was made up of two women and a few men aged 18 to 49. General observations from the study: Sorted-subset sequencing, rarefaction showed, was incomplete despite large depth. Larger richness was generally estimated for naive than memory subsets.

Germline V gives CDR1 SGHRS, CDR2 YFSETQ. The CDR3 contains 14 residues. J gave up 14 bases and V 0 bases, and 12 bases lay outside the gene matches. The protocol was immunoSEQ multiplex PCR, while the TCRdb copy is restricted to in-frame clones and leaves out a portion. The sample holds approximately 1,500,000 clones; 95% to 99% are singletons and the top ten take 0.4% to 0.45%. Note on this clone: Its antigen is still unknown.

The donors, healthy adults who were HIV-negative, had experienced no recent acute infections or vaccinations. This sequence joins TRBV5-1 and TRBJ2-5; TRBD2 matches at 8 bases. Sequenced sample: naive CD4+ T cells sorted from blood. Subset indicated: CD45RA+ positively selected. This TCR derives from a man younger than 45 in good health. The DNA of the CDR3 is TGCGCCAGCAGCTTGGGTGGAACTAGCGGCCAATTATACTTC. Encoded protein: CASSLGGTSGQLYF.